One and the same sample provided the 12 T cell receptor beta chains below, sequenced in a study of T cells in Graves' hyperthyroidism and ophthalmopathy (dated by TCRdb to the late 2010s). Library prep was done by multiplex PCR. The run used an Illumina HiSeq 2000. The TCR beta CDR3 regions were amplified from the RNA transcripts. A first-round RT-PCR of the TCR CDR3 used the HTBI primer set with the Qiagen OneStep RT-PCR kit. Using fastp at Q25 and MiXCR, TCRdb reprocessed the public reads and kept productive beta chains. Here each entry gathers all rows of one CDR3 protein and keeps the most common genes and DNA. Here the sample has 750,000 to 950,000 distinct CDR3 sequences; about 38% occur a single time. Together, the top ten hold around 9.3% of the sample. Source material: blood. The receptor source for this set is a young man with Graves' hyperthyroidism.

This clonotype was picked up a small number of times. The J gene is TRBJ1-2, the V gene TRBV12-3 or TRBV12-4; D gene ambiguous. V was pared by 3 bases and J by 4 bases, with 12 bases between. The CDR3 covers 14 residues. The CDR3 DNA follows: TGTGCCAGCAGTTTTAGGGTGGCTATCTATGGCTACACCTTC. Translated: CASSFRVAIYGYTF.

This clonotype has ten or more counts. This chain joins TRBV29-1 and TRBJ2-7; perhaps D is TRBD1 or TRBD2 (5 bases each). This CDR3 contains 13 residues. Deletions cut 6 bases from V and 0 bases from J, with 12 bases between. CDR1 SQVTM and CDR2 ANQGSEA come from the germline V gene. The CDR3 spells CSVGTAHSYEQYF. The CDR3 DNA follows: TGCAGCGTGGGGACCGCACACTCCTACGAGCAGTACTTC.

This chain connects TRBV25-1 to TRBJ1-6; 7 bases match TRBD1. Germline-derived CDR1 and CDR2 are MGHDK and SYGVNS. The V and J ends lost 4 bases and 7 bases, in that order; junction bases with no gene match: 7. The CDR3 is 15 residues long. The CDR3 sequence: CASSAAGTDNSPLHF. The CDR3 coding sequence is TGTGCCAGCAGTGCTGCGGGGACAGACAATTCACCCCTCCACTTT. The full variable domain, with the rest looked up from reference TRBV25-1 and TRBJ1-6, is EADIYQTPRYLVIGTGKKITLECSQTMGHDKMYWYQQDPGMELHLIHYSYGVNSTEKGDLSSESTVSRIRTEHFPLTLESARPSHTSQYLCASSAAGTDNSPLHFGNGTRLTVT.

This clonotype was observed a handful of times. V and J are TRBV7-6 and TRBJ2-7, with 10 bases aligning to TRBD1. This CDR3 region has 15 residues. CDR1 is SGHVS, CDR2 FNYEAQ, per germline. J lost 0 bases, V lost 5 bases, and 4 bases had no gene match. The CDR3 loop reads CASSPWTGGSYEQYF. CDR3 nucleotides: TGTGCCAGCAGCCCCTGGACAGGGGGCTCCTACGAGCAGTACTTC.

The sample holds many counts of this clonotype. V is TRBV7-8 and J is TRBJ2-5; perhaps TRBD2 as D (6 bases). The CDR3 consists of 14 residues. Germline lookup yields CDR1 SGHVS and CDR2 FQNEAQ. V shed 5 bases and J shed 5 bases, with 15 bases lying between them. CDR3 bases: TGTGCCAGCAGCACGGGACTGGCCGTGGAGACCCAGTACTTC. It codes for CASSTGLAVETQYF.

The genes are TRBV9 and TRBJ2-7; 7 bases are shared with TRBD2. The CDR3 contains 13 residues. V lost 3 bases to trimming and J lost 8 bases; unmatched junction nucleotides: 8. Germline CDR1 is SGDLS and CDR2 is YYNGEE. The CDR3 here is CASSAGGEDQQYF. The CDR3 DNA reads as TGTGCCAGCAGCGCGGGGGGTGAGGACCAGCAGTACTTC.

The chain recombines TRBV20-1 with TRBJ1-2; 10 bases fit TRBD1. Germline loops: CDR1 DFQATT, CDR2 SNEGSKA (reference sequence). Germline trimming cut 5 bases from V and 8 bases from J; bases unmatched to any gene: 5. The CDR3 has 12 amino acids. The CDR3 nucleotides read TGCAGTGCTCGACAGGGGGCATTCGGCTACACCTTC. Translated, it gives CSARQGAFGYTF.

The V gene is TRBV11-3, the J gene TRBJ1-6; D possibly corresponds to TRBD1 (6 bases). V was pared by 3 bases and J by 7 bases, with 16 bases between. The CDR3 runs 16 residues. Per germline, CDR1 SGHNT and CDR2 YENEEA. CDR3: CASSFDPGVQNSPLHF. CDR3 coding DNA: TGTGCCAGCAGCTTCGATCCAGGGGTCCAAAATTCACCCCTCCACTTT. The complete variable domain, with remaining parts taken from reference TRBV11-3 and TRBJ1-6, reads EAGVVQSPRYKIIEKKQPVAFWCNPISGHNTLYWYLQNLGQGPELLIRYENEEAVDDSQLPKDRFSAERLKGVDSTLKIQPAELGDSAVYLCASSFDPGVQNSPLHFGNGTRLTVT.

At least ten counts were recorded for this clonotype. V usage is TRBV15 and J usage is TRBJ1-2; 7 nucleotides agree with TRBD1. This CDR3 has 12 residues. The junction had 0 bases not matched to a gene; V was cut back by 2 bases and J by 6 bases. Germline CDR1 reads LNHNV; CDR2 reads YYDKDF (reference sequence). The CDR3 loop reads CATSRQGDGYTF. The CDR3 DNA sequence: TGTGCCACCAGCAGACAGGGGGATGGCTACACCTTC.

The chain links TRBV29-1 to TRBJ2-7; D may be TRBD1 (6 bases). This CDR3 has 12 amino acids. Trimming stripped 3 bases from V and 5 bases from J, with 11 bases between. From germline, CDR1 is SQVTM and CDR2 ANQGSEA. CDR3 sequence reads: CSVDAGVDEQYF. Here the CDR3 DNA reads TGCAGCGTTGATGCAGGGGTGGACGAGCAGTACTTC.

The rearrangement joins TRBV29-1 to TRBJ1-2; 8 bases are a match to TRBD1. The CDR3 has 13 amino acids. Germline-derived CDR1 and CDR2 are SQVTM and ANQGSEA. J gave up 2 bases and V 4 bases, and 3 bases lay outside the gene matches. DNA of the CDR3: TGCAGCGTTGTGACAGGGGCCAACTATGGCTACACCTTC. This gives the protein CSVVTGANYGYTF. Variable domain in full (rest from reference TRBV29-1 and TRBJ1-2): SAVISQKPSRDICQRGTSLTIQCQVDSQVTMMFWYRQQPGQSLTLIATANQGSEATYESGFVIDKFPISRPNLTFSTLTVSNMSPEDSSIYLCSVVTGANYGYTFGSGTRLTVV.

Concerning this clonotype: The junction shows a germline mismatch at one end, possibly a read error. CDR3 loop: CASSDSTGGTQYF. In DNA, the CDR3 is TGTGCCAGCAGTGACTCGACGGGGGGGACCCAGTACTTC. V and J are TRBV6-5 and TRBJ2-5, with 7 bases that match TRBD2. The CDR3 has 13 amino acids. Germline V lookup: CDR1 MNHEY, CDR2 SVGAGI.